This T cell receptor beta chain was retrieved from a study of blood T cell repertoires in COVID-19. On the study more broadly: The United States, Italy and Spain were the sources of the acute and convalescent COVID-19 samples. T cells, B-cell-depleted T cells, or PBMCs supplied cDNA or gDNA.

As originally analysed: The authors estimated nucleated cell counts from reference gene primer amplification. The method was immunoSEQ multiplex PCR; TCRdb's version includes in-frame clones alone and lacks a portion of them. The DNA was the basis for D and trimming; V, J and clone size are from that table. The sample includes around 380,000 clones, 87% of them seen just once. Those who participated ranged in age from roughly 18 to 89 years and resided in about two dozen US areas. Germline assignment: CDR1 SQVTM and CDR2 ANQGSEA. The CDR3 contains 10 residues. Sequencing was carried out using PBMCs or T cells enriched from blood (not recorded which). This TCR derives from a man aged 30 to 45 who had recovered from COVID-19. The chain employs TRBV29-1 and TRBJ1-2; the D gene is possibly TRBD1 (5 bases). This CDR3 is CSGGEYGYTF. The CDR3 bases are TGCAGTGGAGGGGAGTATGGCTACACCTTC. Together with reference TRBV29-1 and TRBJ1-2, the CDR3 gives the full variable domain: SAVISQKPSRDICQRGTSLTIQCQVDSQVTMMFWYRQQPGQSLTLIATANQGSEATYESGFVIDKFPISRPNLTFSTLTVSNMSPEDSSIYLCSGGEYGYTFGSGTRLTVV.